What follows is one T cell receptor beta chain and its context. Its antigen remains unknown. The protocol was immunoSEQ multiplex PCR, while the TCRdb copy is restricted to in-frame clones and leaves out a portion. The sample has about 2,100 clones, around 93% seen once. The sample belongs to a study of T cells in lung cancer brain metastases. General observations from the study: Effects of preoperative corticosteroids on T cell infiltration in brain metastases could not be controlled.

The source of this sequence is a woman aged 30 to 39 with non-small cell lung cancer. Sequencing input: tumor tissue from the primary lung tumor.

The CDR3 protein is CAISESIVATYEQYF. DNA of the CDR3: TGTGCCATCAGTGAGTCGATTGTGGCAACTTACGAGCAGTACTTC. The gene calls are TRBV10-3 and TRBJ2-7; no definite D call. Germline CDR1 and CDR2: ENHRY and SYGVKD. V shed 0 bases and J shed 4 bases, with 13 bases lying between them. The CDR3 sequence is 15 residues long.